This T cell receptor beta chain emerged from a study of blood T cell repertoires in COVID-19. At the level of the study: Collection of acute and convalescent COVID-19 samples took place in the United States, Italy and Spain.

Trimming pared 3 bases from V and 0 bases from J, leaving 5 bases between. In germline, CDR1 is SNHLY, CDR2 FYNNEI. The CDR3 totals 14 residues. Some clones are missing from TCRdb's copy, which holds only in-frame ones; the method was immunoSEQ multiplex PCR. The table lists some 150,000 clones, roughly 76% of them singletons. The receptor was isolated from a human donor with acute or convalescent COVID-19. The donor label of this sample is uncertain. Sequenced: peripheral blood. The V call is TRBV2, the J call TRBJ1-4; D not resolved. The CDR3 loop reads CASSDVATNEKLFF. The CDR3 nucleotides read TGTGCCAGCAGTGACGTTGCAACTAATGAAAAACTGTTTTTT.